This TCR beta chain was obtained from a study of T cells in Graves' hyperthyroidism and ophthalmopathy. Approximately 10 ml of fresh peripheral blood supplied the PBMCs. TCR beta CDR3 regions were amplified from RNA. Researchers ran a first-round RT-PCR on the TCR CDR3 using the HTBI primer set. Each CDR3 protein is one row after TCRdb ran MiXCR on the multiplex PCR reads. Altogether more than 350,000 distinct CDR3 sequences are present, approximately 14% being singletons, with the ten largest covering about 20%. General study findings and limits: In blood, most of the thyroid clonotypes expanded above 0.001 were also present.

This clonotype was detected ten times or more. What it binds is unknown. This TCR was sampled from a woman aged 55-70 years with Graves' ophthalmopathy. Source material: blood.

CDR3 in DNA: TGTGCCATCAGTCTAGCGGGAGGGTCCCAAGAGACCCAGTACTTC. Residues: CAISLAGGSQETQYF. V and J are TRBV10-3 and TRBJ2-5; 12 bases agree with TRBD2. CDR3 length: 15 amino acids. The trim removed 5 bases at V and 1 base at J, leaving 2 bases unmatched. Germline assignment: CDR1 ENHRY and CDR2 SYGVKD.